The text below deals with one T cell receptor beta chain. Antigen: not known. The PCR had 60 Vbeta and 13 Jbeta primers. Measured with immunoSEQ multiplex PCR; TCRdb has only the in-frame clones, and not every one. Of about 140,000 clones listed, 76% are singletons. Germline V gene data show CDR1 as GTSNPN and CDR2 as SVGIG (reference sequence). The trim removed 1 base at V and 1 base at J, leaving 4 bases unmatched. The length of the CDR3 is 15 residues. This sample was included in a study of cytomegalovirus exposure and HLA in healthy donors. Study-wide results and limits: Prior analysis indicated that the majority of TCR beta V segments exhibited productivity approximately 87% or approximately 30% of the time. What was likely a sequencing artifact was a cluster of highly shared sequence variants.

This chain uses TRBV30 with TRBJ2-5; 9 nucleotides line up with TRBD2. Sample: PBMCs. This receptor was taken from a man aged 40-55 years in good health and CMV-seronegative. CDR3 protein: CAWSEGLAGQETQYF. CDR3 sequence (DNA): TGTGCCTGGAGTGAGGGACTAGCTGGCCAAGAGACCCAGTACTTC.